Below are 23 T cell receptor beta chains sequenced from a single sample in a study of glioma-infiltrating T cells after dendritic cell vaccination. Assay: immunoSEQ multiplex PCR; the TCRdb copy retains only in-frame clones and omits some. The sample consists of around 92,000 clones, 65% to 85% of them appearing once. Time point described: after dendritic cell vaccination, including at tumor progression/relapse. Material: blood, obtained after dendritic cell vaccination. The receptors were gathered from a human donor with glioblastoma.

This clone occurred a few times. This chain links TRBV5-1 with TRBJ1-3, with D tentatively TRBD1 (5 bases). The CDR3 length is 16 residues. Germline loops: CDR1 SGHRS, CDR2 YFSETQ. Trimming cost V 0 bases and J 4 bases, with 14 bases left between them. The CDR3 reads CASSLVGEQSGNTIYF. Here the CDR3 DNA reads TGCGCCAGCAGCTTGGTAGGGGAACAATCCGGAAACACCATATATTTT.

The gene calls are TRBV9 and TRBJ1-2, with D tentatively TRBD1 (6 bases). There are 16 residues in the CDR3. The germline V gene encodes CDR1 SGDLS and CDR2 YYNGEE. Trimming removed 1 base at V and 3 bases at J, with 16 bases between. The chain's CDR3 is CASSVSPRGSDYGYTF. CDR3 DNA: TGTGCCAGCAGCGTATCCCCCAGGGGAAGTGACTATGGCTACACCTTC.

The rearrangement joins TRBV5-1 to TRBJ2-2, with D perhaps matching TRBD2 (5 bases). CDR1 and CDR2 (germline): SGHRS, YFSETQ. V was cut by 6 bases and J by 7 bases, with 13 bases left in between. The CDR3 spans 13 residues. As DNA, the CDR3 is TGCGCCAGCACGGACTTTTTCGACGGGGAGCTGTTTTTT. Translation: CASTDFFDGELFF.

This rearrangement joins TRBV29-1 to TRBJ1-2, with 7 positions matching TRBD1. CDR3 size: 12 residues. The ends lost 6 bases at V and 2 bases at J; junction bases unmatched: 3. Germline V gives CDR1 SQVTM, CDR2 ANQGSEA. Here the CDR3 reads CSVATGNYGYTF. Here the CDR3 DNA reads TGCAGCGTAGCGACAGGGAACTATGGCTACACCTTC.

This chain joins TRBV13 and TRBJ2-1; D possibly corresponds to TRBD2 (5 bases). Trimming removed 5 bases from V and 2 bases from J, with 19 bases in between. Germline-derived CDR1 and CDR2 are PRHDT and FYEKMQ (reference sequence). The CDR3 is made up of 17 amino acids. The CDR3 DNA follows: TGTGCCAGCAGCCAGCTGGGGAGCGGCCGTCCCTACAATGAGCAGTTCTTC. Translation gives CASSQLGSGRPYNEQFF.

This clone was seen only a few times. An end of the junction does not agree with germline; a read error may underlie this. The CDR3 DNA is TGCGCCAGCGGACATTACTCTGTAAACACCATATATTTT. Translated: CASGHYSVNTIYF. This rearrangement joins TRBV10-2 to TRBJ1-3, with D possibly being TRBD1 (5 bases). Per germline, CDR1 WSHSY and CDR2 SAAADI. The length of the CDR3 is 13 residues.

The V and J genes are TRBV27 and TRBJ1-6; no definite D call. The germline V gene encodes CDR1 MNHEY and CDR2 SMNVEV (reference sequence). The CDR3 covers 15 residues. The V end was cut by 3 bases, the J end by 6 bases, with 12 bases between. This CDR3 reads CASSFSGLVNSPLHF. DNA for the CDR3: TGTGCCAGCAGTTTCTCGGGTTTGGTTAATTCACCCCTCCACTTT.

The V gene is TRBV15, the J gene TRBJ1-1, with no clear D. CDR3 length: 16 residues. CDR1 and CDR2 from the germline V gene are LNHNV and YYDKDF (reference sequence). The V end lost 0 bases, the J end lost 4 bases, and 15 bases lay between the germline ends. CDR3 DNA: TGTGCCACCAGCAGAGAACGCCTGGGAGTTAGCACTGAAGCTTTCTTT. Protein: CATSRERLGVSTEAFF. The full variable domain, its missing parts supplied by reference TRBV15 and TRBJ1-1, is DAMVIQNPRYQVTQFGKPVTLSCSQTLNHNVMYWYQQKSSQAPKLLFHYYDKDFNNEADTPDNFQSRRPNTSFCFLDIRSPGLGDTAMYLCATSRERLGVSTEAFFGQGTRLTVV.

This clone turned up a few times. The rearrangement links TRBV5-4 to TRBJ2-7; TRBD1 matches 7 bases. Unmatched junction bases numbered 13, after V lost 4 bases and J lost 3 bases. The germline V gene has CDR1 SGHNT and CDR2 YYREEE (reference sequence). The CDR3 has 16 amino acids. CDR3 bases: TGTGCCAGCAGCCCGCCAGGGGGACATGACGTCTACGAGCAGTACTTC. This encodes CASSPPGGHDVYEQYF.

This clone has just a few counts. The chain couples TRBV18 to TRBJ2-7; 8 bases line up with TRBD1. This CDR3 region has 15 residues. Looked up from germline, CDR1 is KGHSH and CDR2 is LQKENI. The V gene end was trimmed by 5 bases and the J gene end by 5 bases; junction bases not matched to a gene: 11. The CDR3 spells CASSSAGQGNNEQYF. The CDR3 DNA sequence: TGTGCCAGCTCATCAGCCGGACAGGGTAACAACGAGCAGTACTTC.

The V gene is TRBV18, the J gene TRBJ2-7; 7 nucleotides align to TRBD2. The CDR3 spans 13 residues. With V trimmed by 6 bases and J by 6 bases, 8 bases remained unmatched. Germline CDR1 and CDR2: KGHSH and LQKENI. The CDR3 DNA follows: TGTGCCAGCTCGGGGGGGGAGAAGCGCGAGCAGTACTTC. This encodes CASSGGEKREQYF.

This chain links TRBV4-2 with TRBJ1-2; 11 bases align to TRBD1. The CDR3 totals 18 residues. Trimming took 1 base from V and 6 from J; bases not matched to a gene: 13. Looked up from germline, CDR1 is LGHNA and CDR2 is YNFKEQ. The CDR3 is CASSQALRDRGMKDGYTF. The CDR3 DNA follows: TGTGCCAGCAGCCAAGCCCTAAGGGACAGGGGGATGAAAGATGGCTACACCTTC.

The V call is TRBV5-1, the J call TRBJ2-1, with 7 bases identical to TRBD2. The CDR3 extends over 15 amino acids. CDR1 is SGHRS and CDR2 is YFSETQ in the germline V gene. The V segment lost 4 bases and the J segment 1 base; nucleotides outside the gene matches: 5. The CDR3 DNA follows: TGCGCCAGCAGCCGACTAGCTTCTTCCTACAATGAGCAGTTCTTC. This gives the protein CASSRLASSYNEQFF.

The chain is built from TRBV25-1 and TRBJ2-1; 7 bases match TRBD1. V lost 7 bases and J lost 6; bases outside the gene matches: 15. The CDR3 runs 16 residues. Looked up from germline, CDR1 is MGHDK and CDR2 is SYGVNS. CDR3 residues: CASTPIGAGGLNEQFF. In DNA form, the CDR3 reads TGTGCCAGCACCCCGATCGGGGCAGGGGGTCTCAATGAGCAGTTCTTC.

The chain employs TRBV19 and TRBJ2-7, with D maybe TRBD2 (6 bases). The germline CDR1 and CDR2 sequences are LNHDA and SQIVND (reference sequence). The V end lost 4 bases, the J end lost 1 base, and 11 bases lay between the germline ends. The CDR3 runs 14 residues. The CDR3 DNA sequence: TGTGCCAGTAGTAGCCTAGCGACTTCCTACGAGCAGTACTTC. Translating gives CASSSLATSYEQYF. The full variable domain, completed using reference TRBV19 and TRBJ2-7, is DGGITQSPKYLFRKEGQNVTLSCEQNLNHDAMYWYRQDPGQGLRLIYYSQIVNDFQKGDIAEGYSVSREKKESFPLTVTSAQKNPTAFYLCASSSLATSYEQYFGPGTRLTVT.

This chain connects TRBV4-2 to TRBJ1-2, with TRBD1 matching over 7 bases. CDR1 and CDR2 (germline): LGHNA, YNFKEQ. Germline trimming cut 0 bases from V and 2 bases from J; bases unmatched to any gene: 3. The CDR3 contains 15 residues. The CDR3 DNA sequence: TGTGCCAGCAGCCAAGAATCAGGGGGAAACTATGGCTACACCTTC. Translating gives CASSQESGGNYGYTF.

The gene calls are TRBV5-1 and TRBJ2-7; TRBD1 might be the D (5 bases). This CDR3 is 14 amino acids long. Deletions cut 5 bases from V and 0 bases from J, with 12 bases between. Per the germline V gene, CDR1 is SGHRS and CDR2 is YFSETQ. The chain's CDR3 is CASRLDSVSYEQYF. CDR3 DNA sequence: TGCGCCAGCAGATTAGACAGTGTCTCCTACGAGCAGTACTTC.

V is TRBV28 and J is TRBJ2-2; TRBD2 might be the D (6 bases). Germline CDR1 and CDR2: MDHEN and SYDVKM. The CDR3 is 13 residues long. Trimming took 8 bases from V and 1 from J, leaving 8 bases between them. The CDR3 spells CASGTLNTGELFF. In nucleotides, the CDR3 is TGTGCCAGCGGGACTTTGAACACCGGGGAGCTGTTTTTT.

The CDR3 bases are TGTGCCAGCAGTGACAATTTAATCAGCGCTTCCTACGAGCAGTACTTC. Translated: CASSDNLISASYEQYF. This rearrangement joins TRBV6-1 to TRBJ2-7, with D unresolved. Germline CDR1 reads MNHNS; CDR2 reads SASEGT. The CDR3 loop spans 16 amino acids. Trimming cost V 3 bases and J 1 base, with 16 bases left between them.

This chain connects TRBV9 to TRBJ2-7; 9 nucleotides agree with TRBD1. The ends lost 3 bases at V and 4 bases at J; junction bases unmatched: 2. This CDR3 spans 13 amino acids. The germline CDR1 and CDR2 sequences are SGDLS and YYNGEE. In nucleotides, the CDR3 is TGTGCCAGCAGCGCCGGGACAGGGTACGAGCAGTACTTC. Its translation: CASSAGTGYEQYF. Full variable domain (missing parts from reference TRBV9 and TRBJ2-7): DSGVTQTPKHLITATGQRVTLRCSPRSGDLSVYWYQQSLDQGLQFLIQYYNGEERAKGNILERFSAQQFPDLHSELNLSSLELGDSALYFCASSAGTGYEQYFGPGTRLTVT.

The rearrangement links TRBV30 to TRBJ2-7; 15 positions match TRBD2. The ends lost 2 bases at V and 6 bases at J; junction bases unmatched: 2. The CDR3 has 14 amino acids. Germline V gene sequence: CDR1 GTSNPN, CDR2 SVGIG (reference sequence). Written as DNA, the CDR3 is TGTGCCTGGAGTAGGGGACTAGCGGGGGGCGAGCAGTACTTC. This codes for CAWSRGLAGGEQYF.

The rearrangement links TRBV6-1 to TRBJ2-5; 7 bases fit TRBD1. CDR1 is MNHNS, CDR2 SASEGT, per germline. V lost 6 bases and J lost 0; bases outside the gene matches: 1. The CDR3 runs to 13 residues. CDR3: CASSGTDQETQYF. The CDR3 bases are TGTGCCAGCAGCGGGACAGACCAAGAGACCCAGTACTTC.

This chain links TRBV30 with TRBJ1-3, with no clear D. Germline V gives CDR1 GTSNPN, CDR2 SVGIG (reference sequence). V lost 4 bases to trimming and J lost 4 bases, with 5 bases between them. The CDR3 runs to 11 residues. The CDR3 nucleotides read TGTGCCTGGACCCCGGGAAACACCATATATTTT. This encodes CAWTPGNTIYF.